The T cell receptor beta chain under discussion was sequenced for a study of Tregs in tolerant kidney transplant recipients. V dropped 1 base and J dropped 7 bases, with 15 bases sitting between them. The CDR3 has 15 residues. CDR1 SGHTA and CDR2 FQGNSA come from the germline V gene. Only in-frame clones appear in the TCRdb table, and some are missing; sequencing was by immunoSEQ multiplex PCR. The table lists fewer than 80,000 clones, around 98% of them singletons. The TCR was taken from a human donor who received a combined kidney and bone marrow transplant. Sequenced here: Tregs from blood, sampled before the transplant. The chain uses TRBV7-2 and TRBJ2-3; TRBD2 is a possible D gene (6 bases). CDR3 in DNA: TGTGCCAGCAGCTTAGATAGCGGAGGCCCGAATACGCAGTATTTT. Translating gives CASSLDSGGPNTQYF.